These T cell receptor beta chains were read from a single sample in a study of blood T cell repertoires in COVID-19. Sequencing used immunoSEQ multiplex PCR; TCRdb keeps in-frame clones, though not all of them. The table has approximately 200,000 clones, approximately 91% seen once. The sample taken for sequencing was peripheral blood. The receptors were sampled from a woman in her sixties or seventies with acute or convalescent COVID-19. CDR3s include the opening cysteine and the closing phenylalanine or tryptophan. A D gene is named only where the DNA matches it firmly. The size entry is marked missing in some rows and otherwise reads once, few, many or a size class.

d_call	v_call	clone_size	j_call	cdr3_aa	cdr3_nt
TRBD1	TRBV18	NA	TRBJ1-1	CASSPHQGGGAFF	TGTGCCAGCTCACCACACCAGGGGGGTGGCGCTTTCTTT
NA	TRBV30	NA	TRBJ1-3	CAWSAPGTYSGNTIYF	TGTGCCTGGAGTGCCCCCGGGACTTACTCTGGAAACACCATATATTTT
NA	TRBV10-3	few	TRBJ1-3	CAISEENSGNTIYF	TGTGCCATCAGTGAGGAGAACTCTGGAAACACCATATATTTT
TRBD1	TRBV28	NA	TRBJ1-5	CASSVVGRGLGNQPQHF	TGTGCCAGCAGTGTGGTGGGAAGGGGGCTGGGCAATCAGCCCCAGCATTTT
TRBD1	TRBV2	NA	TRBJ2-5	CASGPGQAKETQYF	TGTGCCAGCGGCCCGGGACAGGCGAAAGAGACCCAGTACTTC
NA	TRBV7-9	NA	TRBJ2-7	CASSQGWSGDYEQYF	TGTGCCAGCAGCCAGGGGTGGTCAGGGGACTACGAGCAGTACTTC
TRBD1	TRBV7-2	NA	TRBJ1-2	CASSSSSAGGYGYTF	TGTGCCAGCAGCTCCTCGTCCGCAGGGGGCTATGGCTACACCTTC
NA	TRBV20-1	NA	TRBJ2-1	CSARDQIKQFF	TGCAGTGCTAGAGATCAGATAAAGCAGTTCTTC
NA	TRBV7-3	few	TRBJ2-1	CASSLLGGPNNEQFF	TGTGCCAGCAGCTTATTGGGGGGGCCCAACAATGAGCAGTTCTTC
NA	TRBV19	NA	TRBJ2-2	CASSNQAISTGELFF	TGTGCCAGTAGTAACCAAGCTATAAGCACCGGGGAGCTGTTTTTT
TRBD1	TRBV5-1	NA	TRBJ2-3	CASSNGQGTDTQYF	TGCGCCAGCAGCAATGGACAGGGAACAGATACGCAGTATTTT
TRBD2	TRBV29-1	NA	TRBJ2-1	CSATGTSGGYNEQFF	TGCAGCGCTACCGGGACTAGCGGGGGTTACAATGAGCAGTTCTTC
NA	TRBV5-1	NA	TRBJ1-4	CASSLASGNEKLFF	TGCGCCAGCAGCTTGGCCTCGGGGAATGAAAAACTGTTTTTT
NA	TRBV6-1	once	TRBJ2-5	CASSEITTQETQYF	TGTGCCAGCAGTGAAATAACTACACAAGAGACCCAGTACTTC
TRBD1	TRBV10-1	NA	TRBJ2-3	CASSDPGQGINTQYF	TGCGCCAGCAGTGACCCGGGACAGGGGATTAATACGCAGTATTTT
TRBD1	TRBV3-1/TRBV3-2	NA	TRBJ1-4	CASSRDRGEKLFF	TGTGCCAGCAGCCGAGACAGGGGAGAAAAACTGTTTTTT
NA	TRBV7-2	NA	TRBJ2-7	CASSRTRGFSYEQYF	TGTGCCAGCAGCAGAACTAGGGGGTTCTCCTACGAGCAGTACTTC
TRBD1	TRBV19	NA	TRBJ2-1	CASSITGVHNEQFF	TGTGCCAGTAGTATAACAGGGGTCCACAATGAGCAGTTCTTC
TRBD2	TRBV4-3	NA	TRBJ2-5	CASSQGSGRQETQYF	TGCGCCAGCAGCCAGGGTAGCGGGAGGCAAGAGACCCAGTACTTC
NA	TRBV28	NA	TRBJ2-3	CASSAVHLIGDTQYF	TGTGCCAGCAGCGCAGTACATCTTATCGGGGATACGCAGTATTTT
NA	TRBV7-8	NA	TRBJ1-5	CASSPASEDYSNQPQHF	TGTGCCAGCAGCCCTGCCTCGGAGGACTATAGCAATCAGCCCCAGCATTTT
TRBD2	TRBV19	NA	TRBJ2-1	CASSINLAGGSDEQFF	TGTGCCAGTAGTATAAACTTGGCGGGGGGGTCGGATGAGCAGTTCTTC